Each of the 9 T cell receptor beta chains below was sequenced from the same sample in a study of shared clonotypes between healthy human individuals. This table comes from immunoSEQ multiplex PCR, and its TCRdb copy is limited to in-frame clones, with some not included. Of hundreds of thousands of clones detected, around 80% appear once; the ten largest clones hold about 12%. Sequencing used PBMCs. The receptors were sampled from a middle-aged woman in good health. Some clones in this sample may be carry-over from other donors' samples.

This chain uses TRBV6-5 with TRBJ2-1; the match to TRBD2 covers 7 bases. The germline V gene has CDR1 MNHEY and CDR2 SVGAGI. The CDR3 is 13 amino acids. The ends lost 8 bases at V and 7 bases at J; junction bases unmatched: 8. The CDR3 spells CASGREGLNEQFF. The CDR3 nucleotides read TGTGCCAGCGGGAGGGAGGGCCTGAATGAGCAGTTCTTC.

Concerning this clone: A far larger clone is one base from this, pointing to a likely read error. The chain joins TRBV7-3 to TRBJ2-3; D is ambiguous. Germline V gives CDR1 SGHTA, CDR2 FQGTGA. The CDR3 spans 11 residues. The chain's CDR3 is CASSITDTRYF. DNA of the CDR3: TGTGCCAGCAGCATCACAGATACGCGGTATTTT.

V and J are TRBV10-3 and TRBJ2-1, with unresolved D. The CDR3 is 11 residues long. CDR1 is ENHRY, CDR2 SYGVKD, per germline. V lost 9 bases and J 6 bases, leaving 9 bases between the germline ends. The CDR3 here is CAIRFTNEQFF. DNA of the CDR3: TGTGCCATACGATTCACCAATGAGCAGTTCTTC.

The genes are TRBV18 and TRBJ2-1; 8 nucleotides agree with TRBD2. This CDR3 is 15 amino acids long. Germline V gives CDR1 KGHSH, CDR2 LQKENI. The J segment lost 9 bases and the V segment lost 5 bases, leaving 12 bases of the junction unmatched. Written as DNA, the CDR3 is TGTGCCAGCTCATCGGGACTAGGCCAAAAGGGTGAGCAGTTCTTC. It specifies CASSSGLGQKGEQFF. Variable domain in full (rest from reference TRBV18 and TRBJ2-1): NAGVMQNPRHLVRRRGQEARLRCSPMKGHSHVYWYRQLPEEGLKFMVYLQKENIIDESGMPKERFSAEFPKEGPSILRIQQVVRGDSAAYFCASSSGLGQKGEQFFGPGTRLTVL.

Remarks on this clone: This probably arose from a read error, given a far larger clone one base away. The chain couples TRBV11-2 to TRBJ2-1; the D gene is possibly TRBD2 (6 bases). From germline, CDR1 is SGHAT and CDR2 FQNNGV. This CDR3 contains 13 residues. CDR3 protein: CAGSRGYVNEQFF. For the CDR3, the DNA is TGTGCCGGCAGCCGGGGGTATGTGAATGAGCAGTTCTTC.

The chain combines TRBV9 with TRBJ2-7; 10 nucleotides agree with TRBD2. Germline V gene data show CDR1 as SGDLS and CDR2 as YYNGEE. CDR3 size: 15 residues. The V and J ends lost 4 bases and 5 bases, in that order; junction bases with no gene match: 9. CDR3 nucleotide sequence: TGTGCCAGCAGCCGGACTAGCGGATATTTTCACGAGCAGTACTTC. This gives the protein CASSRTSGYFHEQYF.

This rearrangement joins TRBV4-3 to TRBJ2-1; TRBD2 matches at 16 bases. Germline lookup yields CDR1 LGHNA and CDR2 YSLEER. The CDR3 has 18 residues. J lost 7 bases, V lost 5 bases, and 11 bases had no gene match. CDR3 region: CASSFSLGTSGRGNEQFF. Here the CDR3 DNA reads TGCGCCAGCAGCTTCTCCCTGGGGACTAGCGGGAGGGGAAATGAGCAGTTCTTC.

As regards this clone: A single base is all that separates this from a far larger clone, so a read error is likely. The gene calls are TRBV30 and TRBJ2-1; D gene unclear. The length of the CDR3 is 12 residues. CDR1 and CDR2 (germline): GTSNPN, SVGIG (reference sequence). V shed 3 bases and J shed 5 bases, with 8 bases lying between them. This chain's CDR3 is CAWSGAHNEQFF. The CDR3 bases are TGTGCCTGGAGCGGCGCCCACAATGAGCAGTTCTTC.

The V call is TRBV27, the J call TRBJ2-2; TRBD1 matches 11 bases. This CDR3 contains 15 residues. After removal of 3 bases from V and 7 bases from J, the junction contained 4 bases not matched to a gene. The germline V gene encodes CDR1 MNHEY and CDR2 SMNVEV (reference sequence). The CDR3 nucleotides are TGTGCCAGCAGTTTCGGGACAGGGGGGATCGGGGAGCTGTTTTTT. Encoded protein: CASSFGTGGIGELFF.